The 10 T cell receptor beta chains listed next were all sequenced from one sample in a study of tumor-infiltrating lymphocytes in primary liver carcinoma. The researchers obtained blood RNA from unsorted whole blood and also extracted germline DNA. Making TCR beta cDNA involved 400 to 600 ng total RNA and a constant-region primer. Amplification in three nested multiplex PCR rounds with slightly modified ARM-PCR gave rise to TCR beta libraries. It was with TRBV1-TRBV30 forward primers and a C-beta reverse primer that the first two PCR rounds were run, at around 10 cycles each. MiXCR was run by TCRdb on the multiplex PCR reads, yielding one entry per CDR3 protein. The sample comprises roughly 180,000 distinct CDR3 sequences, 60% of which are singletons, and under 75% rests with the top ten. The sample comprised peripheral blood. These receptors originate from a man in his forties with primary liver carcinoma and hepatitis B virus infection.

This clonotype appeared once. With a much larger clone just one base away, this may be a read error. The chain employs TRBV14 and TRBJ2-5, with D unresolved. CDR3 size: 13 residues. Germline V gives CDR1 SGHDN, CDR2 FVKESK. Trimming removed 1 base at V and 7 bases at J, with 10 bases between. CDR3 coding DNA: TGTGCCAGCAGCCAAGTCCCTATCGGGACCCAGTACTTC. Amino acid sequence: CASSQVPIGTQYF.

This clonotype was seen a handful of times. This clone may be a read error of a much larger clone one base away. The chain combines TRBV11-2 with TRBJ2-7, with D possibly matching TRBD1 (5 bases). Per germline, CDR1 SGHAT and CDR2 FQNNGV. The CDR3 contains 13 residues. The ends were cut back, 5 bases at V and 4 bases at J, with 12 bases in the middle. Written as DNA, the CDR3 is TGTGCCAGCAGCACAGGACGGCAATACGAGCAGTACTTC. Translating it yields CASSTGRQYEQYF.

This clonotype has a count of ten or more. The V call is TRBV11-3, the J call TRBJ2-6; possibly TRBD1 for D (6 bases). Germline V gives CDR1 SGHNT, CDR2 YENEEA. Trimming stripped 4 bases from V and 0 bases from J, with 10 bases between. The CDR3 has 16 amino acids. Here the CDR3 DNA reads TGTGCCAGCAGCTCTGGACAGATCTCTGGGGCCAACGTCCTGACTTTC. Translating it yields CASSSGQISGANVLTF.

As DNA, the CDR3 is TGTGCCAGCAGTTTCTCGAGAGGGTCTAGGTACTACGAGCAGTACTTC. It specifies CASSFSRGSRYYEQYF. This chain uses TRBV6-5 with TRBJ2-7, with TRBD2 as a possible D gene (5 bases). The CDR3 runs 16 residues. The V end lost 4 bases, the J end lost 3 bases, and 19 bases lay between the germline ends. Germline lookup yields CDR1 MNHEY and CDR2 SVGAGI.

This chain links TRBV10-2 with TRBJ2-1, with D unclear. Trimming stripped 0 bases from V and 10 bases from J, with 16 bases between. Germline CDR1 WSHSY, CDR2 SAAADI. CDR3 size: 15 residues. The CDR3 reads CASSESGLARPEQFF. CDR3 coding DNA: TGCGCCAGCAGTGAGTCAGGCCTGGCTAGACCCGAGCAGTTCTTC.

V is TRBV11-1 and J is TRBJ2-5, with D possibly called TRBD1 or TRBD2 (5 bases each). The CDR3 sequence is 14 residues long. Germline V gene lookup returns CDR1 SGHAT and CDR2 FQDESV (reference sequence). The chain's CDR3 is CSNSPPGHQETQYF. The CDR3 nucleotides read TGTTCCAACAGCCCACCGGGACACCAAGAGACCCAGTACTTC. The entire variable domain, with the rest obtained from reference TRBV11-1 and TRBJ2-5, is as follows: EAEVAQSPRYKITEKSQAVAFWCDPISGHATLYWYRQILGQGPELLVQFQDESVVDDSQLPKDRFSAERLKGVDSTLKIQPAELGDSAMYLCSNSPPGHQETQYFGPGTRLLVL.

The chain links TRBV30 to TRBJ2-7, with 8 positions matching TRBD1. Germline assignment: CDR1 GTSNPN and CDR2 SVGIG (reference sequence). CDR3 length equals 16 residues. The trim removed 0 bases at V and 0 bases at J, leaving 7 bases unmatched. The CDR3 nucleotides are TGTGCCTGGAGTGTACTTGGGCAGGGGGCCTCCTACGAGCAGTACTTC. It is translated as CAWSVLGQGASYEQYF.

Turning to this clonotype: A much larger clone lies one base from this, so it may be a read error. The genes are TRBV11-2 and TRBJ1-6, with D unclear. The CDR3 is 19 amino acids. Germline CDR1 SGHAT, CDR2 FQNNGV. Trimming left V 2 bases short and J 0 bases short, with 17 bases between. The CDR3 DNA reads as TGTGCCAGCAGCTTAATAGCGGCGGGCCGCAGCTCCTATAATTCACCCCTCCACTTT. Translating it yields CASSLIAAGRSSYNSPLHF.

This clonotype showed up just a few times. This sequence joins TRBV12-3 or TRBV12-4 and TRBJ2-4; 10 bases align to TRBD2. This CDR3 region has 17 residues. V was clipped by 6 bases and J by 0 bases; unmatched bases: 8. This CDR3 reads CASSSWTSGIAKNIQYF. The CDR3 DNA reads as TGTGCCAGCAGCTCCTGGACTAGCGGAATAGCCAAAAACATTCAGTACTTC.

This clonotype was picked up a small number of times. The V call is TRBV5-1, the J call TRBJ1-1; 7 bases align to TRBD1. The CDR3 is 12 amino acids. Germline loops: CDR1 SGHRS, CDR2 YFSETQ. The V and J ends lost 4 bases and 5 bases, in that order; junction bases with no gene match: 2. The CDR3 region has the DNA TGCGCCAGCAGCCCAGGGGGGACTGAAGCTTTCTTT. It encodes CASSPGGTEAFF.